This TCR beta chain originates from a study of high-grade serous ovarian cancer treatment subgroups. The table came from immunoSEQ multiplex PCR; TCRdb's copy has only in-frame clones and leaves some out. This table holds about 10,000 clones, about four fifths found once. As for this clone: What it recognizes is unknown.

Notes on the study in general: The analyses considered CDR3 and ignored CDR1 and CDR2. TCR relatedness rose with neoantigen level and trended with mutation load.

The CDR3 sequence is 18 residues long. The tumor samples were collected prior to definitive surgery or chemotherapy. This TCR was sampled from a human donor with high-grade serous ovarian cancer. The sequenced material came from tumor tissue. The genes are TRBV21-1 and TRBJ2-5; TRBD2 was called by the table and not checked on the DNA. TRBV21-1 is designated a pseudogene. CDR3 bases: TGTGCCAGCAGCAATGGAGCCGAGACTAGCGGGATACGGGAGACCCAGTACTTC. It translates to CASSNGAETSGIRETQYF.